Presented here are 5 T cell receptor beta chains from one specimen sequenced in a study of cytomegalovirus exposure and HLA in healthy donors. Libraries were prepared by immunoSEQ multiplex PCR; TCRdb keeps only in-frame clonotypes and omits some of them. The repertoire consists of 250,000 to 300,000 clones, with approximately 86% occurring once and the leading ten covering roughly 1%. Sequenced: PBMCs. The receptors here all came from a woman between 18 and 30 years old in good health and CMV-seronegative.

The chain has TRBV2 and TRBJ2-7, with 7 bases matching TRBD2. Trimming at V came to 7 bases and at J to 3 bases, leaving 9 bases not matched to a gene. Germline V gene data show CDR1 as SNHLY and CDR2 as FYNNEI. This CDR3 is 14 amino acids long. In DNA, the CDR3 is TGTGCCAGCATGGGTGGCGGGAGTGGCTACGAGCAGTACTTC. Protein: CASMGGGSGYEQYF.

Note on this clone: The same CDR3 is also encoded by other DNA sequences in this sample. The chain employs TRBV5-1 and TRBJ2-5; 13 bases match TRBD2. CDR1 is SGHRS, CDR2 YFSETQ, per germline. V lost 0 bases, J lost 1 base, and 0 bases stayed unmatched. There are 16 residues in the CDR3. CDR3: CASSLGLAGGQETQYF. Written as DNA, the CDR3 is TGCGCCAGCAGCTTGGGACTAGCGGGGGGCCAAGAGACCCAGTACTTC.

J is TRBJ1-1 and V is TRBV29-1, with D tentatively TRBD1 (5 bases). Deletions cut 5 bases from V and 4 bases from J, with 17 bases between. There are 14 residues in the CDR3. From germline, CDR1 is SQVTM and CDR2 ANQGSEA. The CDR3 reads CSVSSSGVGTEAFF. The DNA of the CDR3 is TGCAGCGTTTCTAGCTCGGGGGTGGGCACTGAAGCTTTCTTT.

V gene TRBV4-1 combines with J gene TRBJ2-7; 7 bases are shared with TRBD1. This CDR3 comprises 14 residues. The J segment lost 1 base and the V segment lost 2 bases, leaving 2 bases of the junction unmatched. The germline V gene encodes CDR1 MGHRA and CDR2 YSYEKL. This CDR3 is CASSQRTGSYEQYF. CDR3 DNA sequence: TGCGCCAGCAGCCAACGGACAGGTTCCTACGAGCAGTACTTC.

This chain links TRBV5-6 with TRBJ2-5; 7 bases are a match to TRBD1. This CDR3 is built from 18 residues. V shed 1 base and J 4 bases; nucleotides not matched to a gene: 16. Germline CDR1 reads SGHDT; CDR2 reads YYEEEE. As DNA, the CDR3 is TGTGCCAGCAGCTTGAGTCCGAAAGGGGGCCGTTACCGAGAGACCCAGTACTTC. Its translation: CASSLSPKGGRYRETQYF.